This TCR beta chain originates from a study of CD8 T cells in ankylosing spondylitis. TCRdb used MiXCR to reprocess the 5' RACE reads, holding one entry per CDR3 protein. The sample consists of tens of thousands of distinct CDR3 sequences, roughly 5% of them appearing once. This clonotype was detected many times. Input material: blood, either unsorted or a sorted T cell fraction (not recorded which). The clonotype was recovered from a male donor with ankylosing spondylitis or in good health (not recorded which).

DNA for the CDR3: TGCGCCAGCAGCGATTTACAGGGTGGGGACGGTGAGCAGTTCTTC. Translating it yields CASSDLQGGDGEQFF. V is TRBV5-1 and J is TRBJ2-1, with D possibly matching TRBD1 (6 bases). The germline V and J ends were trimmed by 4 bases and 9 bases, with 20 bases remaining between them. The germline CDR1 and CDR2 sequences are SGHRS and YFSETQ. This CDR3 has 15 amino acids.